The 11 T cell receptor beta chains below come from one sample, sequenced in a study of T cells in pancreatic ductal adenocarcinoma. The selected patients with pancreatic ductal adenocarcinoma had surgery but no neoadjuvant therapy. Some clones are missing from TCRdb's copy, which holds only in-frame ones; the method was immunoSEQ multiplex PCR. Here the sample spans around 100,000 clones, roughly 96% being singletons. Specimen: PBMCs. The source of these receptors is a human donor with pancreatic ductal adenocarcinoma.

The rearrangement uses TRBV29-1 and TRBJ2-3; possible D gene TRBD2, 6 bases. Between the trimmed V and J ends, which lost 4 bases and 4 bases, there was a span of 12 bases. This CDR3 spans 13 amino acids. CDR1 and CDR2 from the germline V gene are SQVTM and ANQGSEA. CDR3 in DNA: TGCAGCGTTGGCCCCCGACTAGCAGATACGCAGTATTTT. It encodes CSVGPRLADTQYF.

The chain couples TRBV9 to TRBJ2-7; D gene uncertain. In germline, CDR1 is SGDLS, CDR2 YYNGEE. V was trimmed by 1 base and J by 0 bases, leaving 8 bases between them. The CDR3 is made up of 14 amino acids. Here the CDR3 reads CASSVRGDSYEQYF. For the CDR3, the DNA is TGTGCCAGCAGCGTACGAGGAGACTCCTACGAGCAGTACTTC.

V and J are TRBV5-1 and TRBJ1-5; D gene uncertain. The CDR3 loop spans 14 amino acids. Trimming left V 2 bases short and J 9 bases short, with 15 bases between. The germline V gene encodes CDR1 SGHRS and CDR2 YFSETQ. CDR3 sequence reads: CASSFQKPCGPQHF. In nucleotides, the CDR3 is TGCGCCAGCAGCTTTCAAAAGCCATGCGGGCCCCAGCATTTT.

The chain combines TRBV5-4 with TRBJ2-3; 8 bases align to TRBD1. The germline gives CDR1 SGHNT, CDR2 YYREEE (reference sequence). V was pared by 3 bases and J by 4 bases, with 1 base of the junction left unmatched. The CDR3 has 13 amino acids. CDR3 sequence reads: CASSSTGADTQYF. Written as DNA, the CDR3 is TGTGCCAGCAGCTCGACAGGGGCAGATACGCAGTATTTT.

This sequence joins TRBV6-1 and TRBJ2-2; 8 nucleotides line up with TRBD1. V was clipped by 4 bases and J by 3 bases; unmatched bases: 4. The germline CDR1 and CDR2 sequences are MNHNS and SASEGT. CDR3 size: 15 residues. CDR3 in amino acids: CASSGLQGDTGELFF. The CDR3 DNA is TGTGCCAGCAGTGGATTACAGGGGGACACCGGGGAGCTGTTTTTT.

This chain links TRBV5-5 with TRBJ2-5, with 7 bases lining up with TRBD1. The CDR3 runs 15 residues. From germline, CDR1 is SGHKS and CDR2 YYEKEE (reference sequence). After removal of 0 bases from V and 4 bases from J, the junction contained 6 bases not matched to a gene. The CDR3 here is CASSLAGNRGETQYF. DNA of the CDR3: TGTGCCAGCAGCTTGGCCGGGAACAGGGGAGAGACCCAGTACTTC.

This rearrangement joins TRBV19 to TRBJ1-2, with a tentative D call TRBD1 (6 bases). Trimming left V 5 bases short and J 2 bases short, with 12 bases between. The CDR3 covers 14 residues. The germline V gene has CDR1 LNHDA and CDR2 SQIVND (reference sequence). The DNA of the CDR3 is TGTGCCAGTAGTTTCTCGACAGGAAACTATGGCTACACCTTC. This gives the protein CASSFSTGNYGYTF.

The J gene is TRBJ2-1, the V gene TRBV27; D gene unclear. Germline V gene sequence: CDR1 MNHEY, CDR2 SMNVEV (reference sequence). This CDR3 has 13 residues. V dropped 1 base and J dropped 6 bases, with 7 bases sitting between them. The CDR3 sequence is CASSLLVGNEQFF. CDR3 nucleotide sequence: TGTGCCAGCAGTTTATTAGTTGGCAATGAGCAGTTCTTC.

The chain employs TRBV5-1 and TRBJ2-2; the D gene is possibly TRBD2 (6 bases). Germline CDR1 SGHRS, CDR2 YFSETQ. This CDR3 spans 14 amino acids. The germline V and J ends were trimmed by 3 bases and 4 bases, with 10 bases remaining between them. The CDR3 loop is CASSSGTPTGELFF. CDR3 DNA sequence: TGCGCCAGCAGCTCCGGGACTCCCACCGGGGAGCTGTTTTTT. The full variable domain, completed using reference TRBV5-1 and TRBJ2-2, is KAGVTQTPRYLIKTRGQQVTLSCSPISGHRSVSWYQQTPGQGLQFLFEYFSETQRNKGNFPGRFSGRQFSNSRSEMNVSTLELGDSALYLCASSSGTPTGELFFGEGSRLTVL.

The chain uses TRBV5-1 and TRBJ2-3; TRBD1 matches 7 bases. J lost 2 bases, V lost 4 bases, and 4 bases had no gene match. The CDR3 spans 14 residues. Germline-derived CDR1 and CDR2 are SGHRS and YFSETQ. The CDR3 coding sequence is TGCGCCAGCAGCCCAGGGGGTCCCACAGATACGCAGTATTTT. Encoded protein: CASSPGGPTDTQYF.

The J gene is TRBJ2-3, the V gene TRBV30; TRBD2 might be the D (5 bases). The CDR3 sequence is 12 residues long. With 3 bases removed from V and 6 bases from J, the gap between germline ends came to 10 bases. Germline V gene lookup returns CDR1 GTSNPN and CDR2 SVGIG (reference sequence). In nucleotides, the CDR3 is TGTGCCTGGAGGACCCCGGGGGATACGCAGTATTTT. Its translation is CAWRTPGDTQYF.